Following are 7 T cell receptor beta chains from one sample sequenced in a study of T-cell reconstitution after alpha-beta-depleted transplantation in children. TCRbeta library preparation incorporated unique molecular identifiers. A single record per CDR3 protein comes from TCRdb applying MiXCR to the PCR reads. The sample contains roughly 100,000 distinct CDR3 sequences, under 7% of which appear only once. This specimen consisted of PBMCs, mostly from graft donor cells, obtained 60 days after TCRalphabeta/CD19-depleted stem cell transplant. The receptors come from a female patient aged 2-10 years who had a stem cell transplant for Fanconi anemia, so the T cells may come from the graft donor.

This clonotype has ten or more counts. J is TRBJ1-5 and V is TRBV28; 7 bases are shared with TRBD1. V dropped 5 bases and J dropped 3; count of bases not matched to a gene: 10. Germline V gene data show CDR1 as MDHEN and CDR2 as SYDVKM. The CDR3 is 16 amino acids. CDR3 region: CASSPLTGALNQPQHF. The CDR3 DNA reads TGTGCCAGCAGTCCTTTAACAGGGGCCCTCAATCAGCCCCAGCATTTT.

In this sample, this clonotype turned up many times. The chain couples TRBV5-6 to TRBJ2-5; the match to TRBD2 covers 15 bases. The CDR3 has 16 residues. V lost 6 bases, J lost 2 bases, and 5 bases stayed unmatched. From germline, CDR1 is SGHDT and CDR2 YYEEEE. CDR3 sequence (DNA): TGTGCCAGCACCCTGGGACTAGCGGGAGGTCAAGAGACCCAGTACTTC. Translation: CASTLGLAGGQETQYF.

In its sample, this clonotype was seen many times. CDR3 sequence: CASSSLTSGAQNEQFF. The CDR3 DNA sequence: TGTGCCAGCTCATCCTTAACTAGCGGTGCTCAAAATGAGCAGTTCTTC. The V gene is TRBV18, the J gene TRBJ2-1; TRBD2 matches at 8 bases. V trimming: 5 bases; J trimming: 7 bases; junction bases outside the gene matches: 13. Germline V gene sequence: CDR1 KGHSH, CDR2 LQKENI. The CDR3 consists of 16 residues. Drawing the rest from reference TRBV18 and TRBJ2-1, the complete variable domain is NAGVMQNPRHLVRRRGQEARLRCSPMKGHSHVYWYRQLPEEGLKFMVYLQKENIIDESGMPKERFSAEFPKEGPSILRIQQVVRGDSAAYFCASSSLTSGAQNEQFFGPGTRLTVL.

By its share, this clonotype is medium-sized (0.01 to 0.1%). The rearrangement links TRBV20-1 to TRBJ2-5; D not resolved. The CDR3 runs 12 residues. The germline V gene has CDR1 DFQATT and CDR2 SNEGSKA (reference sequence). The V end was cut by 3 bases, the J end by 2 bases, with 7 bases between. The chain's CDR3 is CSASRQQETQYF. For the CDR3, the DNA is TGCAGTGCTAGTCGACAACAAGAGACCCAGTACTTC.

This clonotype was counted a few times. The CDR3 DNA follows: TGTGCCAGCAGCTTTATCCGCAACACCGGGGAGCTGTTTTTT. Encoded protein: CASSFIRNTGELFF. This rearrangement joins TRBV7-2 to TRBJ2-2, with D hard to call. This CDR3 has 14 amino acids. Between the trimmed V and J ends, which lost 3 bases and 2 bases, there was a span of 7 bases. Germline V lookup: CDR1 SGHTA, CDR2 FQGNSA. Full variable domain (missing parts from reference TRBV7-2 and TRBJ2-2): GAGVSQSPSNKVTEKGKDVELRCDPISGHTALYWYRQSLGQGLEFLIYFQGNSAPDKSGLPSDRFSAERTGGSVSTLTIQRTQQEDSAVYLCASSFIRNTGELFFGEGSRLTVL.

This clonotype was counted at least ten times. The CDR3 here is CASSLAGRAGNEQYF. CDR3 DNA: TGCGCCAGCAGCTTGGCCGGCAGGGCCGGGAACGAGCAGTACTTC. The chain has TRBV5-1 and TRBJ2-7, with D possibly being TRBD1 or TRBD2 (5 bases each). There are 15 residues in the CDR3. Germline CDR1 reads SGHRS; CDR2 reads YFSETQ. Deletions cut 0 bases from V and 5 bases from J, with 15 bases between. Based on the CDR3 plus reference TRBV5-1 and TRBJ2-7, the full variable domain is KAGVTQTPRYLIKTRGQQVTLSCSPISGHRSVSWYQQTPGQGLQFLFEYFSETQRNKGNFPGRFSGRQFSNSRSEMNVSTLELGDSALYLCASSLAGRAGNEQYFGPGTRLTVT.

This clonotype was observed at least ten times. The CDR3 bases are TGCAGTGCTTCGAGGAGACAGATCCAAGAGACCCAGTACTTC. Encoded protein: CSASRRQIQETQYF. The chain is built from TRBV20-1 and TRBJ2-5; perhaps TRBD1 as D (5 bases). CDR3 length equals 14 residues. The V gene lost 5 bases and the J gene lost 1 base, with 14 bases spanning the gap. The germline gives CDR1 DFQATT, CDR2 SNEGSKA (reference sequence).